The entry below describes one T cell receptor (beta chain). The V gene's germline CDR1 is MNHEY and CDR2 SVGAGI. The CDR3 sequence is 17 residues long. UMI-labeled 5' RACE yielded the TCR beta libraries. Each CDR3 protein gets one entry in TCRdb, which reprocessed the 5' RACE reads and gives no DNA. The sample includes around 11,000 distinct CDR3 sequences. The sample belongs to a study of human CD8 memory T cell subsets. The receptor's source is a human donor in good health. This chain links TRBV6-5 with TRBJ2-2. Sequencing was performed on CD8+ T cells from PBMCs. CDR3 amino acids: CASSYLAVAVNTGELFF.